This T cell receptor beta chain was identified in a study of T cells and Merkel cell carcinoma outcomes (dated by TCRdb to between 2020 and 2021). Regarding the research as a whole: The study examined the tumor T-cell repertoire together with T-cell density as predictors of clinical outcome in patients with Merkel cell carcinoma.

The samples were obtained from people who had Merkel cell carcinoma. The CDR3, from cysteine to phenylalanine, totals 16 residues. Kept here is only the CDR3 DNA, which spans 48 bases and is read in frame from base 1. V is pared back by 6 bases and J by 5 bases, with 22 bases lying between the germline termini. The germline V gene (reference sequence) sets CDR1 to LNHDA and CDR2 to SQIVND. Judged by its sample share, this clone qualifies as medium-sized (0.01 to 0.1%). Its antigen specificity is not known. No per-base quality is available; no much larger clone lies one base away. Library preparation was by the immunoSEQ multiplex PCR assay. TCRdb carries this immuneACCESS record with in-frame sequences only. Its versions omit some clonotypes, under half of them owing to an unresolved V gene in the studies checked, with the rest unexplained. The sample profile shows 15,000 to 18,000 clones; about nine tenths of them were found once. The ten biggest clones cover 7.9% of the sample.

What the authors observed across the whole study: According to the report, clinical outcomes in Merkel cell carcinoma patients could be predicted using T-cell density together with features of the T-cell repertoire.

The specimen was tumor tissue from Merkel cell carcinoma. This TCR came from a human donor with Merkel cell carcinoma. In this chain, TRBV19 is recombined with TRBJ2-5, with TRBD1 as a weak D call on 6 bases. The encoded CDR3 is CASSKDSWKMVETQYF. The nucleotide sequence is TGTGCCAGTAGCAAGGACAGTTGGAAGATGGTGGAGACCCAGTACTTC. The full variable domain, with segments outside the CDR3 supplied by the reference TRBV19 and TRBJ2-5 proteins, appears as DGGITQSPKYLFRKEGQNVTLSCEQNLNHDAMYWYRQDPGQGLRLIYYSQIVNDFQKGDIAEGYSVSREKKESFPLTVTSAQKNPTAFYLCASSKDSWKMVETQYFGPGTRLLVL.